This record concerns one T cell receptor beta chain sequence. Its antigen remains unidentified. The CDR3 loop spans 15 amino acids. The ends lost 2 bases at V and 1 base at J; junction bases unmatched: 3. CDR1 and CDR2 from the germline V gene are GTSNPN and SVGIG (reference sequence). The data stem from a study of OX40 agonist ivuxolimab in advanced cancers. Study information: Patients were treated with intravenous ivuxolimab, dosed at 0.01 to 10 mg/kg and infused every 2 weeks. Treatment received earlier with anti-PD-1, anti-PD-L1 or anti-CTLA-4 agents was allowed, and under 50% had some.

Study-wide results and caveats: Low clonal expansion, among the lowest seen, marked partial responders at 0.1-3.0 mg/kg.

Clones were read by immunoSEQ multiplex PCR, and TCRdb kept only the in-frame ones, dropping some. The top ten clones hold approximately 0.7% of a sample with almost 90,000 clones, roughly 90% of them seen once. This chain joins TRBV30 and TRBJ2-3, with 10 bases identical to TRBD2. This sample comprised CD4+ or CD8+ T cells sorted from blood, obtained in a trial of the OX40 agonist ivuxolimab. The receptor comes from an adult with an advanced solid tumor such as melanoma, head and neck, liver or kidney cancer. The CDR3, as DNA: TGTGCCTGGAGTATGAGCGGGAGGGGCACAGATACGCAGTATTTT. Protein sequence: CAWSMSGRGTDTQYF.